A selection of T cell receptor beta chains follows, all from one sample in a study of T cell responses to AZD1222 COVID-19 vaccine. Profiling relied on immunoSEQ multiplex PCR, and the TCRdb table lists in-frame clones only, not all of them. The sample records roughly 150,000 clones, 90% to 95% being singletons. The input for sequencing was peripheral blood, taken on day 0 of AZD1222 vaccination. The receptors derive from an adult in good health. Each CDR3 is given with its conserved first and last residue. D genes are given only for firm matches. Rows give clone size only sometimes, using once, few, many, or a class for an expanded clone.

V	D	size	J	CDR3	DNA
TRBV12-5	TRBD2	-	TRBJ2-7	CASVLGGVGGLYEQYF	TGTGCTAGTGTTCTGGGAGGGGTAGGAGGGTTATACGAGCAGTACTTC
TRBV10-3	TRBD1	-	TRBJ1-5	CATGDRTGDQPQHF	TGTGCCACCGGGGATCGGACAGGGGATCAGCCCCAGCATTTT
TRBV24-1	TRBD1	-	TRBJ2-7	CATSERGLGEQYF	TGTGCCACCAGTGAGAGGGGGCTCGGCGAGCAGTACTTC
TRBV27	-	once	TRBJ1-2	CASRGRGLDGYTF	TGTGCCAGCAGGGGCAGGGGACTGGATGGCTACACCTTC
TRBV6-5	-	-	TRBJ2-5	CASRRQVQETQYF	TGTGCCAGCAGGAGACAGGTCCAAGAGACCCAGTACTTC
TRBV18	-	-	TRBJ2-7	CASSPTGTPVYEQYF	TGTGCCAGCTCACCTACCGGGACACCAGTCTACGAGCAGTACTTC
TRBV12-3/TRBV12-4	-	-	TRBJ1-2	CASSLGRGYTF	TGTGCCAGCAGTTTAGGCCGCGGCTACACCTTC
TRBV15	TRBD1	-	TRBJ1-1	CATSRLGQGNTEAFF	TGTGCCACCAGCAGATTGGGACAGGGGAACACTGAAGCTTTCTTT
TRBV6-4	-	-	TRBJ1-6	CASSGTLNSPLHF	TGTGCCAGCAGCGGGACCTTAAATTCACCCCTCCACTTT
TRBV6-5	-	-	TRBJ1-5	CASSYSGSVNQPQHF	TGTGCCAGCAGTTACTCCGGGTCCGTCAATCAGCCCCAGCATTTT
TRBV5-1	TRBD1	-	TRBJ2-3	CASSYRDSSTDTQYF	TGCGCCAGCAGCTACCGGGACAGTAGCACAGATACGCAGTATTTT
TRBV14	-	-	TRBJ2-1	CASSQVRVGNEQFF	TGTGCCAGCAGCCAAGTTCGGGTGGGGAATGAGCAGTTCTTC
TRBV4-2	TRBD1	-	TRBJ2-1	CASSLDAGGASNEQFF	TGTGCCAGCAGCCTAGACGCAGGGGGCGCCTCCAATGAGCAGTTCTTC
TRBV7-2	TRBD2	-	TRBJ2-1	CASSWSSGSYNEQFF	TGTGCCAGCAGCTGGTCTAGCGGCTCCTACAATGAGCAGTTCTTC
TRBV11-2	-	-	TRBJ1-1	CASSSPTGRGTEAFF	TGTGCCAGCAGCTCCCCGACAGGTCGGGGCACTGAAGCTTTCTTT
TRBV27	-	-	TRBJ1-5	CASSFAGLDQPQHF	TGTGCCAGCAGTTTTGCGGGTCTGGATCAGCCCCAGCATTTT
TRBV7-9	-	-	TRBJ2-1	CASSLGLAESSYNEQFF	TGTGCCAGCAGCTTAGGCCTAGCTGAGAGCTCCTACAATGAGCAGTTCTTC
TRBV4-2	TRBD2	-	TRBJ2-7	CASSQAAAGRSYEQYF	TGTGCCAGCAGCCAAGCGGCAGCGGGGCGCTCCTACGAGCAGTACTTC
TRBV6-5	-	once	TRBJ1-1	CASSWPSDKTTEAFF	TGTGCCAGCAGTTGGCCCTCGGACAAAACAACTGAAGCTTTCTTT
TRBV7-9	-	-	TRBJ1-4	CASSLDPELGEKLFF	TGTGCCAGCAGCTTAGATCCGGAGTTGGGTGAAAAACTGTTTTTT
TRBV14	TRBD2	-	TRBJ2-1	CASSPTSSSGRVNEQFF	TGTGCCAGCAGCCCAACCTCATCCAGCGGGAGGGTCAATGAGCAGTTCTTC
TRBV11-2	TRBD1	-	TRBJ2-7	CASSLRSRQGHEQYF	TGTGCCAGCAGCTTAAGGAGCCGACAGGGACACGAGCAGTACTTC
TRBV27	TRBD1	-	TRBJ1-2	CASSASRGPANYGYTF	TGTGCCAGCAGTGCTTCCAGGGGGCCAGCTAACTATGGCTACACCTTC
TRBV2	-	-	TRBJ1-6	CASAREVGNSPLHF	TGTGCCAGCGCCCGAGAGGTGGGGAATTCACCCCTCCACTTT
TRBV5-1	-	-	TRBJ2-7	CASSLDISGTRKTYEQYF	TGCGCCAGCAGCTTGGACATTTCTGGGACAAGGAAAACCTACGAGCAGTACTTC
TRBV19	TRBD1	-	TRBJ1-5	CASSMETGTARQPQHF	TGTGCCAGTAGTATGGAAACCGGGACAGCGAGACAGCCCCAGCATTTT
TRBV6-5	-	-	TRBJ1-1	CASSYELYDTEAFF	TGTGCCAGCAGTTACGAGCTTTACGACACTGAAGCTTTCTTT